Listed here is a single T cell receptor (beta chain). TCRdb processed the RT-PCR reads anew with MiXCR; each CDR3 protein has one entry. The data show approximately 700,000 distinct CDR3 sequences, with roughly 13% seen just once and 5.5% to 7% held by the top ten. CDR1 is MNHEY and CDR2 is SMNVEV in the germline V gene (reference sequence). V shed 4 bases and J shed 5 bases, with 15 bases lying between them. The length of the CDR3 is 14 residues. The sample is drawn from a study of response to subunit inactivated influenza vaccine. Sequenced material: PBMCs from blood, taken 14 days before vaccination. V gene TRBV27 combines with J gene TRBJ2-7; maybe TRBD2 (5 bases). The TCR was taken from a man between 45 and 60 years old who received an inactivated influenza vaccine. CDR3 protein: CASSWLAKPDEQYF. CDR3 in DNA: TGTGCCAGCAGTTGGCTAGCAAAACCGGACGAGCAGTACTTC.